Each of the 32 T cell receptor beta chains below was sequenced from the same sample in a study of blood T cells in healthy people across ages. PCR was performed a second time for about 7 to 12 cycles using a sample-barcoded 5' primer and a J-beta primer mix. Via MiXCR, TCRdb re-called the 5' RACE reads, giving one row per CDR3 protein. The sample includes 650,000 to 1,000,000 distinct CDR3 sequences, around 36% seen only once; the top ten take 10% to 15%. Sequenced: blood. The receptors originated from a man younger than 35 in good health.

This clonotype showed up just a few times. The rearrangement links TRBV7-2 to TRBJ1-1; D gene uncertain. The V end lost 1 base, the J end lost 3 bases, and 12 bases lay between the germline ends. The length of the CDR3 is 15 residues. Germline CDR1 SGHTA, CDR2 FQGNSA. The CDR3: CASSLVFRRDTEAFF. The DNA for the CDR3 is TGTGCCAGCAGCTTAGTCTTTCGGAGGGACACTGAAGCTTTCTTT.

The chain has TRBV5-1 and TRBJ2-7; 10 nucleotides align to TRBD2. This CDR3 has 15 amino acids. Germline V gene sequence: CDR1 SGHRS, CDR2 YFSETQ. With V trimmed by 6 bases and J by 7 bases, 13 bases remained unmatched. The CDR3 protein is CASMSGGASFDEQYF. As DNA, the CDR3 is TGCGCCAGCATGAGCGGGGGGGCATCATTCGATGAGCAGTACTTC.

The genes are TRBV27 and TRBJ2-7; D is perhaps TRBD1 or TRBD2 (5 bases each). V lost 7 bases and J lost 3, with 22 bases in between. This CDR3 is built from 16 residues. From germline, CDR1 is MNHEY and CDR2 SMNVEV (reference sequence). The CDR3 nucleotides read TGTGCCAGCATCGGACTTGGACCAAGGGGCGACTACGAGCAGTACTTC. Residues: CASIGLGPRGDYEQYF.

This clonotype was counted only a few times. The genes are TRBV6-1 and TRBJ1-2; D is unclear. CDR3 length equals 12 residues. Trimming took 7 bases from V and 3 from J, leaving 9 bases between them. The germline V gene has CDR1 MNHNS and CDR2 SASEGT. This chain's CDR3 is CASKSLYYGYTF. CDR3 sequence (DNA): TGTGCCAGCAAGAGTTTATACTATGGCTACACCTTC.

The gene calls are TRBV20-1 and TRBJ1-1; D is unresolved. Per germline, CDR1 DFQATT and CDR2 SNEGSKA (reference sequence). Trimming removed 1 base at V and 5 bases at J, with 14 bases between. The CDR3 runs to 14 residues. The CDR3 sequence: CSARGQGPRTEAFF. In DNA form, the CDR3 reads TGCAGTGCTAGAGGGCAAGGCCCGCGGACTGAAGCTTTCTTT.

This clonotype occurred a few times. The chain uses TRBV2 and TRBJ2-1, with D maybe TRBD1 (6 bases). The germline CDR1 and CDR2 sequences are SNHLY and FYNNEI. V gave up 10 bases and J gave up 4 bases, with 11 bases separating them. This CDR3 spans 12 amino acids. CDR3 in amino acids: CAKETGYNEQFF. CDR3 coding DNA: TGTGCCAAGGAAACAGGGTACAATGAGCAGTTCTTC.

This clonotype was observed a handful of times. This could be a read error, since a much larger clone is one nucleotide away. The chain joins TRBV20-1 to TRBJ2-1; perhaps TRBD1 as D (6 bases). The germline V gene encodes CDR1 DFQATT and CDR2 SNEGSKA (reference sequence). CDR3 length: 14 residues. V was trimmed by 4 bases and J by 13 bases, leaving 23 bases between them. The chain's CDR3 is CSAKGRGWQETQFF. The CDR3 nucleotides read TGCAGTGCTAAGGGCAGGGGATGGCAAGAGACCCAGTTCTTC.

CDR3 sequence: CASSSGGQPNQPQHF. The CDR3 DNA reads as TGCGCCAGCAGCTCTGGGGGGCAGCCCAATCAGCCCCAGCATTTT. V is TRBV5-1 and J is TRBJ1-5; D perhaps matches TRBD1 (6 bases). The germline gives CDR1 SGHRS, CDR2 YFSETQ. The CDR3 loop spans 15 amino acids. V was cut by 3 bases and J by 3 bases, with 13 bases left in between.

This clonotype has more than one count but fewer than ten. The V and J genes are TRBV6-6 and TRBJ2-5, with D possibly TRBD2 on 5 matching bases. CDR1 and CDR2 from the germline V gene are MNHNY and SVGAGI (reference sequence). The CDR3 spans 14 residues. V shed 3 bases and J shed 2 bases, with 10 bases lying between them. This CDR3 reads CASSYISGQETQYF. DNA of the CDR3: TGTGCCAGCAGTTATATATCGGGGCAAGAGACCCAGTACTTC.

The V gene is TRBV9, the J gene TRBJ2-2, with D possibly being TRBD1 (6 bases). V was pared by 2 bases and J by 0 bases, with 17 bases between. Germline CDR1 SGDLS, CDR2 YYNGEE. This CDR3 region has 18 residues. CDR3 region: CASSVLSPRGANTGELFF. The CDR3 bases are TGTGCCAGCAGCGTCCTTTCTCCCAGGGGCGCGAACACCGGGGAGCTGTTTTTT.

This clonotype was recorded many times. The chain carries TRBV18 and TRBJ2-1; possibly TRBD1 or TRBD2 for D (6 bases each). Germline CDR1 is KGHSH and CDR2 is LQKENI. The CDR3 is made up of 14 amino acids. The germline V and J ends were trimmed by 4 bases and 6 bases, with 13 bases remaining between them. This chain's CDR3 is CASSQGGIGNEQFF. CDR3 DNA sequence: TGTGCCAGCTCACAGGGGGGCATCGGCAATGAGCAGTTCTTC. The full variable domain, with the rest looked up from reference TRBV18 and TRBJ2-1, is NAGVMQNPRHLVRRRGQEARLRCSPMKGHSHVYWYRQLPEEGLKFMVYLQKENIIDESGMPKERFSAEFPKEGPSILRIQQVVRGDSAAYFCASSQGGIGNEQFFGPGTRLTVL.

This clonotype was observed a few times. This sequence joins TRBV14 and TRBJ2-1, with no clear D. Matching the DNA end better, TRBJ2-7 makes the J call doubtful. Germline CDR1 and CDR2: SGHDN and FVKESK. The CDR3 consists of 11 residues. CDR3 loop: CASSIRNEQYF. DNA for the CDR3: TGTGCCAGCTCAATAAGGAATGAGCAGTACTTC.

About this clonotype itself: At one end, the junction sequence differs from germline, possibly due to a read error. V is TRBV20-1 and J is TRBJ2-5; TRBD2 agrees at 8 bases. Germline lookup yields CDR1 DFQATT and CDR2 SNEGSKA (reference sequence). CDR3 length: 15 amino acids. CDR3 sequence reads: CGARDEGLARETQYF. The DNA for the CDR3 is TGCGGTGCTAGAGATGAAGGACTAGCAAGAGAGACCCAGTACTTC.

As to this clonotype: This may be a read error, as it is one base from a much larger clone. The J gene is TRBJ1-2, the V gene TRBV14; no clear D. Trimming stripped 0 bases from V and 4 bases from J, with 15 bases between. The CDR3 totals 16 residues. The germline V gene has CDR1 SGHDN and CDR2 FVKESK. CDR3 residues: CASSQEDPSVRYGYTF. CDR3 nucleotides: TGTGCCAGCAGCCAAGAGGACCCCAGCGTCCGCTATGGCTACACCTTC.

This chain connects TRBV6-5 to TRBJ2-5; 7 bases are shared with TRBD1. This CDR3 has 14 amino acids. The germline CDR1 and CDR2 sequences are MNHEY and SVGAGI. The V and J ends lost 7 bases and 11 bases, in that order; junction bases with no gene match: 16. CDR3 loop: CASTGGRGNNEQYF. Written as DNA, the CDR3 is TGTGCCAGCACGGGTGGCAGGGGGAACAATGAGCAGTACTTC.

Note on this clonotype: One junction end does not reproduce the germline sequence, and a read error may be involved. The CDR3 loop reads CASSLAISGGPYDEQFF. The CDR3 nucleotides read TGTGCCAGCAGTTTAGCAATCAGCGGGGGCCCCTACGATGAGCAGTTCTTC. The V call is TRBV12-3 or TRBV12-4, the J call TRBJ2-1; TRBD2 aligns across 8 bases. This CDR3 has 17 amino acids.

Comment on this clonotype: The junction shows a germline mismatch at one end, possibly a read error. The rearrangement uses TRBV12-3 or TRBV12-4 and TRBJ2-3; D is uncertain. The CDR3 extends over 14 amino acids. The CDR3 coding sequence is TGTGCCAGCAGGCTGGGCGGTAGCACAGATATGCAGTATTTT. Translation: CASRLGGSTDMQYF.

This clonotype came up many times. The chain recombines TRBV5-1 with TRBJ2-7; 8 nucleotides line up with TRBD1. The CDR3 has 13 residues. Germline values: CDR1 SGHRS, CDR2 YFSETQ. J lost 10 bases, V lost 5 bases, and 11 bases had no gene match. The DNA for the CDR3 is TGCGCCAGCAGTGTAGGACAGGGAAGTTTTCAGTACTTC. Translation gives CASSVGQGSFQYF.

At least ten counts were recorded for this clonotype. The V gene is TRBV7-9, the J gene TRBJ2-1, with TRBD2 matching 10 bases. Losses at the gene ends were 5 bases for V and 6 bases for J; bases not matched to a gene: 7. This CDR3 has 15 residues. Germline V lookup: CDR1 SEHNR, CDR2 FQNEAQ (reference sequence). The CDR3 coding sequence is TGTGCCAGCAGCCCTTCTAGCGGGGGCAGCAATGAGCAGTTCTTC. Its protein is CASSPSSGGSNEQFF.

This clonotype has a handful of counts. The V call is TRBV9, the J call TRBJ1-6; D unresolved. Germline V lookup: CDR1 SGDLS, CDR2 YYNGEE. The CDR3 has 13 residues. With 0 bases removed from V and 11 bases from J, the gap between germline ends came to 9 bases. The CDR3 sequence is CASSVGSGPPLHF. The CDR3 region has the DNA TGTGCCAGCAGCGTAGGGTCGGGTCCACCCCTCCACTTT.

This rearrangement joins TRBV6-1 to TRBJ2-5, with TRBD1 matching 9 bases. CDR3 length: 13 amino acids. V trimming: 7 bases; J trimming: 2 bases; junction bases outside the gene matches: 2. Germline loops: CDR1 MNHNS, CDR2 SASEGT. In nucleotides, the CDR3 is TGTGCCAGCAAGACAGGGGGTCAAGAGACCCAGTACTTC. This sequence encodes CASKTGGQETQYF.

Concerning this clonotype itself: Lacking the conserved final phenylalanine or tryptophan, this CDR3 likely reflects a read error. The chain is built from TRBV3-1 and TRBJ2-1, with TRBD1 matching over 7 bases. Germline V CDR1 and CDR2: LGHDT, YNNKEL (reference sequence). CDR3 length equals 14 residues. Trimming removed 4 bases from V and 9 bases from J; junction bases left unmatched: 9. The CDR3 region has the DNA TGTGCCAGCAGCCTCAACCCGACAGGGACTGAGCAGTTCCTC. It translates to CASSLNPTGTEQFL.

This clonotype was detected only a few times. The chain recombines TRBV6-2 or TRBV6-3 with TRBJ2-1; D might be TRBD1 or TRBD2, each matching 6 bases. V was pared by 6 bases and J by 5 bases, with 17 bases between. The CDR3 length is 15 residues. Germline V gene lookup returns CDR1 MNHEY and CDR2 SVGEGT. CDR3 DNA: TGTGCCAGCAGCGGACAAAGGGGGGCGAACAATGAGCAGTTCTTC. It codes for CASSGQRGANNEQFF.

V is TRBV20-1 and J is TRBJ1-2, with 10 positions matching TRBD1. This CDR3 spans 19 amino acids. The trim removed 1 base at V and 6 bases at J, leaving 20 bases unmatched. The V gene's germline CDR1 is DFQATT and CDR2 SNEGSKA (reference sequence). The CDR3 here is CSARARYATGGLPIDGYTF. The CDR3 DNA is TGCAGTGCTAGAGCTCGTTACGCGACAGGGGGCCTTCCGATTGATGGCTACACCTTC.

V gene TRBV29-1 combines with J gene TRBJ2-7, with D possibly TRBD1 on 6 matching bases. V dropped 7 bases and J dropped 0 bases, with 16 bases sitting between them. The V gene's germline CDR1 is SQVTM and CDR2 ANQGSEA. The CDR3 is 14 residues long. CDR3 region: CSAYSSDSSYEQYF. The CDR3 bases are TGCAGCGCTTACAGCTCGGACAGCTCCTACGAGCAGTACTTC.

The DNA of the CDR3 is TGCAGTGCTAGAGCGGACAGGGTAAATGGCTACACCTTC. Its protein is CSARADRVNGYTF. The chain combines TRBV20-1 with TRBJ1-2, with 8 nucleotides matching TRBD1. The J segment lost 6 bases and the V segment lost 1 base, leaving 4 bases of the junction unmatched. In germline, CDR1 is DFQATT, CDR2 SNEGSKA (reference sequence). The CDR3 is 13 amino acids.

V is TRBV12-3 or TRBV12-4 and J is TRBJ2-2; weak D call: TRBD2 (7 bases). This CDR3 has 11 amino acids. Trimming took 8 bases from V and 10 from J, leaving 11 bases between them. CDR3 sequence: CASGRGTELFF. In DNA, the CDR3 is TGTGCCAGCGGGAGGGGGACGGAGCTGTTTTTT.

The chain carries TRBV6-1 and TRBJ2-3; D is unclear. The germline gives CDR1 MNHNS, CDR2 SASEGT. CDR3 size: 18 residues. V gave up 6 bases and J gave up 0 bases, with 22 bases separating them. As DNA, the CDR3 is TGTGCCAGCAGACCGTACCACCTGTTAGCATCTAGCACAGATACGCAGTATTTT. This sequence encodes CASRPYHLLASSTDTQYF.

The chain employs TRBV7-2 and TRBJ1-1; D gene ambiguous. Germline CDR1 SGHTA, CDR2 FQGNSA. V gave up 1 base and J gave up 8 bases, with 8 bases separating them. CDR3 length: 12 residues. The CDR3 coding sequence is TGTGCCAGCAGCTTAGAAGAGGGAGAAGCTTTCTTT. It encodes CASSLEEGEAFF.

This chain connects TRBV7-2 to TRBJ2-7; D perhaps matches TRBD1 (5 bases). This CDR3 contains 14 residues. The V end lost 5 bases, the J end lost 0 bases, and 11 bases lay between the germline ends. CDR1 and CDR2 (germline): SGHTA, FQGNSA. The CDR3 spells CASSPQDTSYEQYF. The CDR3 DNA reads as TGTGCCAGCAGCCCCCAGGACACCTCCTACGAGCAGTACTTC.

In its sample, this clonotype was seen many times. The chain combines TRBV30 with TRBJ2-3; tentative D call: TRBD2 (6 bases). The germline V gene encodes CDR1 GTSNPN and CDR2 SVGIG (reference sequence). V lost 7 bases to trimming and J lost 2 bases, with 16 bases between them. The CDR3 is 14 amino acids. DNA of the CDR3: TGTGCCTTGTTGGGGGGTTTGGTCACAGATACGCAGTATTTT. This translates into CALLGGLVTDTQYF.

This clonotype was seen many times. The chain carries TRBV5-5 and TRBJ1-2; 9 bases fit TRBD1. V shed 4 bases, J shed 4 bases, and the junction held 5 bases outside the gene matches. Germline V gene sequence: CDR1 SGHKS, CDR2 YYEKEE (reference sequence). This CDR3 contains 14 residues. The DNA of the CDR3 is TGTGCCAGCAGCGCGGGACAGGGTGGCTATGGCTACACCTTC. Its protein product is CASSAGQGGYGYTF.